This TCR beta chain was sequenced in a study of vaccination effects on CD4 cells after COVID-19. Study-wide background: The cohort was immunized with two doses of either the BNT162b2 or mRNA-1273 vaccine. Study observations and caveats: Marked clonal contraction was seen late after vaccination (in both infection- and vaccine-induced clones). There were few convalescent patients in the study and no early post-infection timepoints.

Notes on this clone: The antigen is unknown.

Data came from immunoSEQ multiplex PCR; TCRdb stores just in-frame clones and leaves some out. The data contain tens of thousands of clones, approximately 74% of them seen just once; the ten biggest clones take up roughly 2.9%. Antigen-specific CD4+ T cells were first expanded with viral peptide pools by the ViraFEST assay and only then sequenced. Subsequent to a culture period of 10 to 11 days, CD4+ T cells were isolated. Negative nucleocapsid antibody tests before and after vaccination confirmed no previous SARS-CoV-2 infection. A density of about 2 million PBMC per well was used; these cells were cultured with 10 IU/ml IL-2 and roughly 10 ug/ml peptides. CDR3 length: 20 amino acids. Germline CDR1 and CDR2: SGHRS and YFSETQ. Trimming removed 0 bases from V and 0 bases from J, with 21 bases in between.

The chain is built from TRBV5-1 and TRBJ2-2; D gene unclear. The specimen was CD4+ T cells from PBMCs cultured with HCoV-NL63 spike peptides, collected before COVID-19 vaccination. The receptor's source is a human donor who received a COVID-19 vaccine. Here the CDR3 DNA reads TGCGCCAGCAGCTTGGGGTACGGCGGCCTGGGATTCGCGAACACCGGGGAGCTGTTTTTT. Translating it yields CASSLGYGGLGFANTGELFF. Filled out from reference TRBV5-1 and TRBJ2-2, the complete variable domain reads KAGVTQTPRYLIKTRGQQVTLSCSPISGHRSVSWYQQTPGQGLQFLFEYFSETQRNKGNFPGRFSGRQFSNSRSEMNVSTLELGDSALYLCASSLGYGGLGFANTGELFFGEGSRLTVL.